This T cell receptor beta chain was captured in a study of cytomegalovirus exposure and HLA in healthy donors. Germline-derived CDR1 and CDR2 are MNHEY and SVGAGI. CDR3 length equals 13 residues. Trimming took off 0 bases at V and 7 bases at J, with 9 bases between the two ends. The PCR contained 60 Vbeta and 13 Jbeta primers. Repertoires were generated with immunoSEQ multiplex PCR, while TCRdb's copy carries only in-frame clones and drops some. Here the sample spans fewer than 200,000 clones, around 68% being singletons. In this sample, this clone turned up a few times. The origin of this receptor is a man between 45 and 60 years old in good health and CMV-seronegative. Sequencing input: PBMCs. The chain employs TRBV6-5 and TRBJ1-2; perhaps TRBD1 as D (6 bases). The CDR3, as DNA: TGTGCCAGCAGTTACTCGGCAGGGGTTGGCTACACCTTC. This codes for CASSYSAGVGYTF.